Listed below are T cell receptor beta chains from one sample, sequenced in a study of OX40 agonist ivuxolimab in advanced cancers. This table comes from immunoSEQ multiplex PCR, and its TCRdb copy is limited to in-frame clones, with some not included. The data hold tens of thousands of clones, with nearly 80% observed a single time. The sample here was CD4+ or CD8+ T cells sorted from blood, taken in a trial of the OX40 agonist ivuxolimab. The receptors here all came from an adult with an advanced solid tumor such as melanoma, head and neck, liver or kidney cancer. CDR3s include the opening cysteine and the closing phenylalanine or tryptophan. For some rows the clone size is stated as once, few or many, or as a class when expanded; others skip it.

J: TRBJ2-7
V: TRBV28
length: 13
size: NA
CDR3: CASSQGTGPEQYF

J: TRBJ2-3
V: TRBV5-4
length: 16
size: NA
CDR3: CASSLAVGVSTDTQYF

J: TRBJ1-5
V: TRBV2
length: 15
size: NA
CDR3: CASSAQGVSNQPQHF

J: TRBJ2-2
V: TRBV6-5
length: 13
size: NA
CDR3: CASSDRGTGELFF

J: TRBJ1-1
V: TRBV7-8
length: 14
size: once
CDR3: CASSLGRPDAEAFF

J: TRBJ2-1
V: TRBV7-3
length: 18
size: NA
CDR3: CASSLGTSGRARRNEQFF

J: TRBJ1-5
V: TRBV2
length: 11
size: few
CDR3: CASGGIQPQHF

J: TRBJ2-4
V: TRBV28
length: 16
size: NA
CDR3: CASSPLTGWAKNIQYF

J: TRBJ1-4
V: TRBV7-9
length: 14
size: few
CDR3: CASATDRGGEKLFF

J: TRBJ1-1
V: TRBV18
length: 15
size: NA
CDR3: CASSPFRTDYTEAFF

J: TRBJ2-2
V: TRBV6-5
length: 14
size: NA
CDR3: CASSTGPGAGELFF

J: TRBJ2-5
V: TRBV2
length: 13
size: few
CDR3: CASSGGVPETQYF

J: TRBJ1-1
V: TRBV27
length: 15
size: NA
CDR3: CASGFYRAAPRPAFF

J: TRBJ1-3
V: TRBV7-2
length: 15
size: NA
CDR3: CASSLAVREGNTIYF

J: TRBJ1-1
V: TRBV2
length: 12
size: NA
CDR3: CASSESGARAFF

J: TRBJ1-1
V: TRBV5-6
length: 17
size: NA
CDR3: CASSLAGQPGGNTEAFF

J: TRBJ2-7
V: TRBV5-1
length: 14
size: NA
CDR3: CASSPTPWGYEQYF

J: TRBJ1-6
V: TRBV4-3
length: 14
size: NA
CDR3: CASSQDRRDSPLHF

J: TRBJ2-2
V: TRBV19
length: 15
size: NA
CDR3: CASTKQGVRTGELFF

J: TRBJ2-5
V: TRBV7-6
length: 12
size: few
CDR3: CASSLPQETQYF

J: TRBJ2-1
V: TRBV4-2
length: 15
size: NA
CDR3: CASSQVGTGGDEQFF

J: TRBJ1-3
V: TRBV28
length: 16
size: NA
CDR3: CASRPGTASSGNTIYF

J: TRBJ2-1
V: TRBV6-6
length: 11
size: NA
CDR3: CASSARGEQFF

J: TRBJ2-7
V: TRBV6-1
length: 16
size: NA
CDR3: CASSEEVGQSSYEQYF

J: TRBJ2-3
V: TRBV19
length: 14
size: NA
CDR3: CASSPRSGEGTQYF

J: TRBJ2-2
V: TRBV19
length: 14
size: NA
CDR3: CASSIGGYTGELFF

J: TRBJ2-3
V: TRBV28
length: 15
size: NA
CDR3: CASSLLAGDTDTQYF

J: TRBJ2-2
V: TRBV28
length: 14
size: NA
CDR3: CASRRDRNTGELFF

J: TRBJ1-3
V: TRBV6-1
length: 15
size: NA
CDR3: CASSSPGASGNTIYF

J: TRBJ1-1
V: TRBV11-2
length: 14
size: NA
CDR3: CASSVDGGRTEAFF

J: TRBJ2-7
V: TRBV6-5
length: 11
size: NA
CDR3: CASRVLYEQYF

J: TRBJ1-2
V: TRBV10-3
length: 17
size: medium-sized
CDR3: CAISESSAADLGYGYTF

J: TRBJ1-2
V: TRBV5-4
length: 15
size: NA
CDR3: CASSLGFGQNNGYTF

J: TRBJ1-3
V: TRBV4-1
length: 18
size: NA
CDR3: CASSQGGRGRSSGNTIYF

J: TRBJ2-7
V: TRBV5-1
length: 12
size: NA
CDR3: CASRFGVAEQYF

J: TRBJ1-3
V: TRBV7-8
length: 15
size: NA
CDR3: CASSLGDSRGNTIYF

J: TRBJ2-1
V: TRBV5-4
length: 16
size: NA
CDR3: CASSLGSTRGYNEQFF

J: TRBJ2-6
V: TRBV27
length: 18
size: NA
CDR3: CASTSTWGYYSGANVLTF

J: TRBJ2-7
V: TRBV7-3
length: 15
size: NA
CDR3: CASSPGLAGPLEQYF

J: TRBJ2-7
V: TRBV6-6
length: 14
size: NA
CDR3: CASTPRTHSYEQYF

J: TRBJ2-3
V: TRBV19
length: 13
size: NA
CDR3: CASRDRVTDTQYF

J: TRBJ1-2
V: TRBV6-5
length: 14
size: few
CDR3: CASSYRQGAKGYTF

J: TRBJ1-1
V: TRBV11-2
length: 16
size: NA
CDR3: CASSFKLGLRGGEAFF

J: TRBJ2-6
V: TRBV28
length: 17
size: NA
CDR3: CASSLGSGQPGANVLTF

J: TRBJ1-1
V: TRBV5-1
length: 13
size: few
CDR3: CASSLGPKTEAFF

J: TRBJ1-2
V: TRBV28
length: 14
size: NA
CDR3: CASSFRTGVFGYTF

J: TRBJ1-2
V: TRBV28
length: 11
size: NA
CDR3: CASTGGYGYTF

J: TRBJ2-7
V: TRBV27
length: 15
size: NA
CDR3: CASSSPGGPAYEQYF

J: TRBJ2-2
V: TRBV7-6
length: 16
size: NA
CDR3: CASSGGTGGFTGELFF

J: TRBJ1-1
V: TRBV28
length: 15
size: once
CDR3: CASSRSTGLNTEAFF

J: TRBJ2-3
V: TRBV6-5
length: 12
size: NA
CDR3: CASAGSTDTQYF

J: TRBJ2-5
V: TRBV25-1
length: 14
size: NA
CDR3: CASSDHRTLETQYF

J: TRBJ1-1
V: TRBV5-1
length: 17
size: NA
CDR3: CASSLSGQGRTFTEAFF

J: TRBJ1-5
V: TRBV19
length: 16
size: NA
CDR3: CASRPFQGGLRQPQHF

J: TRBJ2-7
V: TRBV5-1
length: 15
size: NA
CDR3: CASSLASSNSYEQYF